The source of this T cell receptor beta chain is a study of immune heterogeneity within non-small cell lung tumors listed by TCRdb under 2018. Context from the whole study: By histology, the tumors included nine to eleven non-squamous carcinomas, several squamous cell carcinomas and 1 tumor not otherwise specified. To examine intratumoral immune heterogeneity, the study used whole-exome sequencing, RNA-seq and TCR beta repertoire sequencing on multiple spatially distinct regions of each NSCLC tumor. TCR repertoire analysis included 57 tumor loci from under 19 patients, whereas transcriptome data included only 45 or so loci from 11 to 12 patients. For mutant peptides 8 to 11 amino acids long, netMHCpan-3.0 predicted neoantigen binding to the HLA alleles of each patient.

On the study overall, not on this receptor specifically: Local T-cell repertoire clonality showed a statistically significant but moderate positive correlation with local tumor mutational burden (R around 0.34). For the most part, high-frequency TCR beta clonotypes differed from one individual patient to another. Within a patient, identical dominant CDR3B clonotypes were found to recur across loci, yet unique high-frequency clones were also harbored in different tumor locations.

This clonotype was seen at least ten times. There is no known antigen for this receptor. Per-base qualities were not stored, and no clone one base away is much larger. For the TCR template, genomic DNA was extracted from bulk tumor tissue, and approximately 540 ng of gDNA was amplified for each sample. During surgery, multiple biopsies were taken from each primary tumor and placed as far apart as possible within the tumor mass. The study cohort was described as untreated and was composed of newly diagnosed NSCLC cases undergoing curative surgery. The samples came from about 16 patients with newly diagnosed non-small cell lung cancer who were having surgery intended to be curative. Resected tumor masses were reviewed by two independent pathologists. Only high-quality DNA and RNA samples were carried forward to sequencing. The CDR3 sequence holds 13 residues, the cysteine and phenylalanine included. Solely the CDR3 DNA is kept, with 39 bases framed from the first base.

The TCR beta CDR3 region was amplified with a multiplex PCR system whose first round of roughly 11 cycles used 32 V-gene forward primers and 13 J-gene reverse primers. A QIAGEN Multiplex PCR Kit was used for first-round PCR, and the primer sequences were filed in Chinese patent CN105087789A. Illumina universal primers were attached in a second round of PCR run with the Phusion High-Fidelity PCR Kit. Sequencing of the TCR libraries was done on the Illumina HiSeq X Ten platform in paired-end mode with a 151 bp read length. Regarding the original processing steps: Cutadapt removed reads without multiplex PCR primers, PEAR merged read pairs, and MiXCR with default settings called CDR3 regions. Shannon entropy measured repertoire diversity, and clonality was calculated as one minus the Shannon entropy divided by the ln of the count of productive unique sequences. Clonotypes at a frequency of at least 0.5% were defined as dominant or high-frequency T-cell clones. Through fastp at Q25 and MiXCR, TCRdb rebuilt clones from the public reads, retaining in-frame beta chains. CDR3 protein sequences are deduplicated, and each keeps its most common genes and DNA. These V and J calls rely on TCRdb rather than the paper's analysis. The sample contains over 12,000 distinct CDR3 sequences, less than 35% of them found a single time. Of the sample, roughly 5.4% is held by the ten largest clones.

This receptor was identified in a man in his forties or fifties with non-small cell lung cancer. The specimen was lung tumor tissue. The sequence joins TRBV3-2 to TRBJ2-7. TRBV3-2 is a recognized pseudogene. For the CDR3, the sequence is CASSQEVRYEQYF. The base sequence is TGTGCCAGCAGCCAAGAGGTCCGCTACGAGCAGTACTTC.